Below, one TCR beta chain is given with its context. Antigen specificity is unknown. These data are taken from a study of shared clonotypes between healthy human individuals. For the study at large: Each donor's CD4 naive and CD4 memory cells filled three plates apiece, CD8 naive two, and CD8 memory one. Whole-study findings and limits: Represented diversity, genetic and exposure-history alike, was limited by few donors.

Naive CD8 isolation took CD45RO-negative cells positively selected for CCR7 and excluded terminally differentiated effector memory CD45RA+ cells. Among the donors, all were Caucasian adults who lived in Nashville, Tennessee. The protocol was immunoSEQ multiplex PCR, while the TCRdb copy is restricted to in-frame clones and leaves out a portion. In the table there are some 2,100,000 clones, about 93% of which are singletons. The TCR comes from a young man in good health. Some clones in this sample may be carry-over from other donors' samples. Sequencing was done on a sample of naive CD8+ T cells from PBMCs.

CDR3 loop: CASFEWIRARGSGANVLTF. The CDR3 DNA reads TGTGCCAGCTTTGAGTGGATCCGGGCCAGGGGCTCTGGGGCCAACGTCCTGACTTTC. The V gene is TRBV7-2, the J gene TRBJ2-6; D is perhaps TRBD1 (6 bases). The CDR3 runs to 19 residues. The germline V gene encodes CDR1 SGHTA and CDR2 FQGNSA. Trimming pared 8 bases from V and 0 bases from J, leaving 23 bases between.